This T cell receptor (beta chain) is from a study of blood T cell repertoires in COVID-19. For the study at large: T cells, B-cell-depleted T cells, or PBMCs provided the cDNA or gDNA that served as material.

The CDR3 has 15 amino acids. V was shortened by 4 bases and J by 0 bases, with 11 bases between the two germline ends. In germline, CDR1 is MNHEY, CDR2 SMNVEV (reference sequence). This clone was counted a single time. The table came from immunoSEQ multiplex PCR; TCRdb's copy has only in-frame clones and leaves some out. This repertoire shows 110,000 to 150,000 clones, 88% found once; its top ten account for about 11%. The sequenced material came from peripheral blood. The receptor was derived from a man aged 45-65 years with active or convalescent COVID-19. V gene TRBV27 combines with J gene TRBJ2-3; tentatively, D is TRBD2 (6 bases). CDR3 sequence (DNA): TGTGCCAGCAGTTGGGGACTCTTGAGCACAGATACGCAGTATTTT. It encodes CASSWGLLSTDTQYF.